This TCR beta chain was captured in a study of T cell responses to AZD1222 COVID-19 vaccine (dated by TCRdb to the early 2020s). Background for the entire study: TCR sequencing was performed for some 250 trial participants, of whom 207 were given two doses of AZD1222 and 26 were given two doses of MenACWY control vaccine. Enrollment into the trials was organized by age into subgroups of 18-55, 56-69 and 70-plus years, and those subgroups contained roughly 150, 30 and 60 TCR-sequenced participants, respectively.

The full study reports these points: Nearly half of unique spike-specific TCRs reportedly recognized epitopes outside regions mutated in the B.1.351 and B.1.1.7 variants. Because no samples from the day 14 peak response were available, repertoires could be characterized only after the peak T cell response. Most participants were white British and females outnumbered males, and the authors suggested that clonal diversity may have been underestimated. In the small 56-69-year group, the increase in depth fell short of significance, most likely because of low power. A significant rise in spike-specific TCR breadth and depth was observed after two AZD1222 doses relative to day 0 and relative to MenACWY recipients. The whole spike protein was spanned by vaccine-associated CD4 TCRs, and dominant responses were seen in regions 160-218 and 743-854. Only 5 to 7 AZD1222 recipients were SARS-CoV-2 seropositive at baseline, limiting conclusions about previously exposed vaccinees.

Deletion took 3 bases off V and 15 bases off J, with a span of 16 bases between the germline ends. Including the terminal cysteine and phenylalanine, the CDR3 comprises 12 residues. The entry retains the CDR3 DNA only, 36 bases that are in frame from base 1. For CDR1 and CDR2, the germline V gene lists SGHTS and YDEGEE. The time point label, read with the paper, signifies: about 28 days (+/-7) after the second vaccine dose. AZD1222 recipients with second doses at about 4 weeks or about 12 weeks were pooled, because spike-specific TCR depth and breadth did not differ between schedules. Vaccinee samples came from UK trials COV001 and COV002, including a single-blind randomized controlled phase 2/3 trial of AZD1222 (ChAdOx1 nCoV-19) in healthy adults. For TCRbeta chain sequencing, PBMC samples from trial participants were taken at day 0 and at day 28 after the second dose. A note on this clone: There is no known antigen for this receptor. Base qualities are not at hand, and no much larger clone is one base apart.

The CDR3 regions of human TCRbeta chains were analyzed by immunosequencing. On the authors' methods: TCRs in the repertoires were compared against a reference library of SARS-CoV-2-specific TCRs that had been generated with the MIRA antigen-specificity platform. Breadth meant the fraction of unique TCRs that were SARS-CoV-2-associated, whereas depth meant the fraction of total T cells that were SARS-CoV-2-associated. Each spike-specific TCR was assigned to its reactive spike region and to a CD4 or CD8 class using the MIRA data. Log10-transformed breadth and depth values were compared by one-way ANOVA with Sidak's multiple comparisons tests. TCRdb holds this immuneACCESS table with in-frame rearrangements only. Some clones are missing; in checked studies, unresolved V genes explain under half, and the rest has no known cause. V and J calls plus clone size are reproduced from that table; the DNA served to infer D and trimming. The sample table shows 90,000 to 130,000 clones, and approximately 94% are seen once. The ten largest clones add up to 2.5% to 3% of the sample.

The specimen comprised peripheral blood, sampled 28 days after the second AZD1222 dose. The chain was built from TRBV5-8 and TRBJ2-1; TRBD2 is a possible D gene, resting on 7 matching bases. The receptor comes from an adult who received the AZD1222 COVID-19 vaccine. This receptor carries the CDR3 CASSWGAPGGFF. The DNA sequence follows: TGTGCCAGCAGCTGGGGGGCGCCGGGGGGGTTCTTC.